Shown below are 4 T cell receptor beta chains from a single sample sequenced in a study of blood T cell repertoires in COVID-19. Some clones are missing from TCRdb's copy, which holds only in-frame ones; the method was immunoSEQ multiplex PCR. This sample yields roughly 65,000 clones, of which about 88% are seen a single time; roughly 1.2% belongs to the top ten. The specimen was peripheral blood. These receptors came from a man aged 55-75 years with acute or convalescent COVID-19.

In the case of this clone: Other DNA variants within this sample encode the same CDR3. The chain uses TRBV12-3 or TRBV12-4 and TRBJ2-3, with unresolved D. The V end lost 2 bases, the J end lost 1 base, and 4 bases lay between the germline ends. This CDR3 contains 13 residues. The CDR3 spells CASSLRGTDTQYF. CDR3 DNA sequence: TGTGCCAGCAGTTTACGGGGCACAGATACGCAGTATTTT.

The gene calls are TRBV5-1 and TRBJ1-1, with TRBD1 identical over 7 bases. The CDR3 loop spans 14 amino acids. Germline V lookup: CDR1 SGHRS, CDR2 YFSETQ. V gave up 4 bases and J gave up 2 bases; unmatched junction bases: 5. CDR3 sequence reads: CASSRTGGNTEAFF. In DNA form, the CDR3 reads TGCGCCAGCAGCAGGACAGGCGGAAACACTGAAGCTTTCTTT.

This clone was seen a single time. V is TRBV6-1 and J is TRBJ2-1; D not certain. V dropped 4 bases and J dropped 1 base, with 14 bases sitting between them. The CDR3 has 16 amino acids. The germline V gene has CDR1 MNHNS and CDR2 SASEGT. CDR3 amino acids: CASSGIETLSYNEQFF. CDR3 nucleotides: TGTGCCAGCAGTGGAATTGAGACTTTGTCCTACAATGAGCAGTTCTTC.

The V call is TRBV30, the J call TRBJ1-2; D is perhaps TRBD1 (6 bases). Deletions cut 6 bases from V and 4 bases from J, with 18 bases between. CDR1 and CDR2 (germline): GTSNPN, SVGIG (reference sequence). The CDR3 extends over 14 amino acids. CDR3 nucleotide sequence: TGTGCCTGTACACCCCAGGGGCTAAGCTATGGCTACACCTTC. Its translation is CACTPQGLSYGYTF.